This T cell receptor (beta chain) was sequenced for a study of cytomegalovirus exposure and HLA in healthy donors. Researchers ran the PCR with 60 Vbeta and 13 Jbeta primers. The method was immunoSEQ multiplex PCR; TCRdb's version includes in-frame clones alone and lacks a portion of them. This sample's table reports around 140,000 clones. In regard to this clone: Its antigen is as yet unknown.

Whole-study results and caveats: The study dropped some indistinguishable V segments, TRBV6-2 and TRBV6-3 among them. Immune exposure data for these donors was limited to CMV serostatus. After further analysis at a later stage, 16,951 TCR beta sequences were associated with HLA alleles at 0.05 false discovery rate.

Germline CDR1 LNHDA, CDR2 SQIVND (reference sequence). The V gene end was trimmed by 2 bases and the J gene end by 6 bases; junction bases not matched to a gene: 20. The CDR3 extends over 19 amino acids. V usage is TRBV19 and J usage is TRBJ1-1; 8 bases are shared with TRBD1. This TCR came from a male donor in good health and CMV-seronegative. The sample consisted of PBMCs. The CDR3 DNA reads TGTGCCAGTAGTATAAGCGGTAGGAGACAGGGGTTTGTTGGCGCTGAAGCTTTCTTT. Translating it yields CASSISGRRQGFVGAEAFF.